The 19 T cell receptor beta chains below were found in one sample sequenced in a study of vaccination effects on CD4 cells after COVID-19 (dated by TCRdb to between 2022 and 2023). To identify antigen-specific CD4+ T cell clonotypes by their expansion, the ViraFEST assay first stimulated PBMC with viral peptide pools and then applied TCR sequencing. After approximately eleven days of culture, CD4+ T cells were isolated with the EasySep CD4+ T cell isolation kit. What these receptors recognize is not known. The method was the immunoSEQ multiplex PCR assay. TCRdb's version of the immuneACCESS table is confined to in-frame rearrangements and falls short of the full clone set. An unresolved V gene accounts for under half of the shortfall where checked; the remainder is of unknown origin. The sample table lists roughly 50,000 clones, roughly 80% of them with a count of one. The biggest ten clones account for about 2.2% of the sample.

Here the sequenced sample was CD4+ T cells from PBMCs cultured with HCoV-229E spike peptides, taken before COVID-19 vaccination. The meaning of the sample's cell subset or site label: HCoV-229E spike overlapping peptide pool stimulation. The receptors come from a human donor who received a COVID-19 vaccine.

This clone was counted between two and nine times. The chain uses TRBV2 and TRBJ1-3; TRBD1 is a possible D gene (6 bases). The CDR3 contains 14 residues. The V end lost 8 bases, the J end lost 0 bases, and 11 bases lay between the germline ends. Germline CDR1 reads SNHLY; CDR2 reads FYNNEI. Here the CDR3 DNA reads TGTGCCAGCCGGGGGCACTTCTCTGGAAACACCATATATTTT. This sequence encodes CASRGHFSGNTIYF.

The chain recombines TRBV19 with TRBJ1-2, with 10 bases matching TRBD1. Trimming took 4 bases from V and 6 from J; bases not matched to a gene: 5. Germline CDR1 reads LNHDA; CDR2 reads SQIVND (reference sequence). The CDR3 extends over 14 amino acids. The CDR3 sequence: CASSRQGQGNGYTF. In nucleotides, the CDR3 is TGTGCCAGTAGTAGACAGGGACAGGGGAATGGCTACACCTTC.

The V call is TRBV5-7, the J call TRBJ2-2; maybe TRBD2 (6 bases). TRBV5-7 is known as an ORF, though its function is uncertain. Deletions cut 6 bases from V and 1 base from J, with 16 bases between. CDR3 length: 16 amino acids. The CDR3 coding sequence is TGTGCCAGCAAAGTAGGAGGCGGGGTGAACACCGGGGAGCTGTTTTTT. Its translation is CASKVGGGVNTGELFF.

In this sample, this clone turned up a few times. V is TRBV7-2 and J is TRBJ1-3; the D is unclear. CDR3 length: 15 amino acids. Germline CDR1 and CDR2: SGHTA and FQGNSA. The V and J ends lost 2 bases and 0 bases respectively, with 8 bases between them. This chain's CDR3 is CASSLRTFSGNTIYF. CDR3 DNA sequence: TGTGCCAGCAGCTTAAGGACCTTCTCTGGAAACACCATATATTTT.

This clone has just one count. The chain combines TRBV24-1 with TRBJ2-5; D call uncertain. The CDR3 extends over 15 amino acids. The germline gives CDR1 KGHDR, CDR2 SFDVKD. The V gene lost 5 bases and the J gene lost 1 base, with 13 bases spanning the gap. The CDR3 loop is CATSGADGPQETQYF. Written as DNA, the CDR3 is TGTGCCACCAGTGGGGCCGACGGCCCCCAAGAGACCCAGTACTTC.

The chain combines TRBV11-1 with TRBJ2-7; D is possibly TRBD1 or TRBD2 (5 bases each). The ends were cut back, 5 bases at V and 3 bases at J, with 14 bases in the middle. CDR1 and CDR2 (germline): SGHAT, FQDESV (reference sequence). This CDR3 is built from 14 residues. As DNA, the CDR3 is TGTGCCAGCAGCCAGCATAGAGGGGTCTACGAGCAGTACGTC. Translating gives CASSQHRGVYEQYV.

This clone was observed a few times. V usage is TRBV6-5 and J usage is TRBJ1-5, with TRBD1 matching 7 bases. V lost 7 bases, J lost 4 bases, and 7 bases stayed unmatched. The germline V gene has CDR1 MNHEY and CDR2 SVGAGI. The CDR3 spans 14 residues. The chain's CDR3 is CASNPQGRNQPQHF. The CDR3 coding sequence is TGTGCCAGCAACCCACAGGGGAGGAATCAGCCCCAGCATTTT.

This chain links TRBV9 with TRBJ1-1; D might be TRBD1 (5 bases). V was pared by 2 bases and J by 4 bases, with 12 bases between. The CDR3 length is 14 residues. In germline, CDR1 is SGDLS, CDR2 YYNGEE. This chain's CDR3 is CASSVFGGTTEAFF. The CDR3 DNA sequence: TGTGCCAGCAGCGTGTTCGGCGGGACCACTGAAGCTTTCTTT.

V and J are TRBV18 and TRBJ1-1; D is unclear. The germline V and J ends were trimmed by 5 bases and 4 bases, with 17 bases remaining between them. Looked up from germline, CDR1 is KGHSH and CDR2 is LQKENI. The CDR3 is 15 residues long. The chain's CDR3 is CASSNSWQEATEAFF. The CDR3 DNA is TGTGCCAGCTCAAATTCTTGGCAGGAGGCCACTGAAGCTTTCTTT.

CDR3 coding DNA: TGTGCCAGCAGGACGTCCGGGACAGGGAGCTCCTACGAGCAGTACGTC. As protein: CASRTSGTGSSYEQYV. The genes are TRBV28 and TRBJ2-7; TRBD1 matches 9 bases. V lost 6 bases, J lost 0 bases, and 9 bases stayed unmatched. This CDR3 spans 16 amino acids. Per the germline V gene, CDR1 is MDHEN and CDR2 is SYDVKM.

The chain carries TRBV5-4 and TRBJ1-2, with TRBD1 as a possible D gene (5 bases). The CDR3 length is 13 residues. Germline V CDR1 and CDR2: SGHNT, YYREEE (reference sequence). Trimming took 0 bases from V and 7 from J, leaving 10 bases between them. CDR3 sequence (DNA): TGTGCCAGCAGCTTGGAAGGGGTGGGTGGCTACACCTTC. Protein sequence: CASSLEGVGGYTF.

The chain uses TRBV6-1 and TRBJ1-2; D may be TRBD1 (5 bases). The germline gives CDR1 MNHNS, CDR2 SASEGT. With 2 bases removed from V and 3 bases from J, the gap between germline ends came to 28 bases. This CDR3 is 20 amino acids long. CDR3 loop: CASSENLGVGVTGGHYGYTF. The DNA for the CDR3 is TGTGCCAGCAGTGAAAATCTGGGTGTAGGGGTAACCGGCGGACACTATGGCTACACCTTC.

The sample holds a few counts of this clone. The rearrangement uses TRBV27 and TRBJ2-2; D tentatively reads TRBD1 or TRBD2 (5 bases each). CDR1 MNHEY and CDR2 SMNVEV come from the germline V gene (reference sequence). The V and J ends lost 4 bases and 2 bases respectively, with 8 bases between them. The CDR3 is 14 residues long. The CDR3 here is CASSSGANTGELFF. The DNA for the CDR3 is TGTGCCAGCAGTTCCGGGGCTAACACCGGGGAGCTGTTTTTT.

This clone is classed as medium-sized. The CDR3 sequence: CASSAEGRGDGYTF. DNA for the CDR3: TGTGCCAGCAGCGCCGAAGGGAGGGGTGATGGCTACACCTTC. The chain couples TRBV9 to TRBJ1-2, with a possible D match to TRBD1 (5 bases). The ends were cut back, 3 bases at V and 6 bases at J, with 15 bases in the middle. Germline V gives CDR1 SGDLS, CDR2 YYNGEE. This CDR3 has 14 amino acids.

The chain has TRBV5-1 and TRBJ1-5, with unresolved D. CDR1 SGHRS and CDR2 YFSETQ come from the germline V gene. Trimming pared 0 bases from V and 1 base from J, leaving 14 bases between. The CDR3 has 17 residues. The CDR3 bases are TGCGCCAGCAGCTTGGGGCAGAAACATTCGAGCAATCAGCCCCAGCATTTT. Protein: CASSLGQKHSSNQPQHF. Complete variable domain (other parts from reference TRBV5-1 and TRBJ1-5): KAGVTQTPRYLIKTRGQQVTLSCSPISGHRSVSWYQQTPGQGLQFLFEYFSETQRNKGNFPGRFSGRQFSNSRSEMNVSTLELGDSALYLCASSLGQKHSSNQPQHFGDGTRLSIL.

The chain carries TRBV24-1 and TRBJ1-1, with a weak D call TRBD1 (5 bases). The CDR3 spans 14 residues. Germline V gene data show CDR1 as KGHDR and CDR2 as SFDVKD. V lost 9 bases and J 4 bases, leaving 17 bases between the germline ends. CDR3 in amino acids: CATQMGGGSTEAFF. CDR3 bases: TGTGCCACCCAAATGGGGGGGGGTAGCACTGAAGCTTTCTTT.

J is TRBJ2-5 and V is TRBV6-1; 7 bases are shared with TRBD1. Germline V gene data show CDR1 as MNHNS and CDR2 as SASEGT. Germline trimming cut 2 bases from V and 1 base from J; bases unmatched to any gene: 4. The CDR3 has 15 residues. The CDR3, as DNA: TGTGCCAGCAGTGAAAGCAGGGGGATCCAAGAGACCCAGTACTTC. It yields the protein CASSESRGIQETQYF.

This clone was counted a single time. The chain uses TRBV5-5 and TRBJ2-5; D is perhaps TRBD1 (6 bases). The V and J ends lost 2 bases and 2 bases respectively, with 13 bases between them. This CDR3 spans 15 amino acids. The germline gives CDR1 SGHKS, CDR2 YYEKEE (reference sequence). The CDR3 DNA reads as TGTGCCAGCAGCTTTTATGGACAGAGTCAAGAGACCCAGTACTTC. This translates into CASSFYGQSQETQYF.

The rearrangement uses TRBV11-1 and TRBJ1-6; TRBD1 is a possible D gene (5 bases). The CDR3 is 15 residues long. The V end lost 8 bases, the J end lost 6 bases, and 17 bases lay between the germline ends. CDR1 and CDR2 from the germline V gene are SGHAT and FQDESV (reference sequence). The CDR3 region has the DNA TGTGCCAGCTCCAAAAGTGGGACGACTAATTCACCCCTCCACTTT. Amino acids: CASSKSGTTNSPLHF.